This T cell receptor (beta chain) derives from a study of T cell repertoires in cytomegalovirus infection. Whole-study context: Public TCR beta signatures provided an indication of both CMV infection and a matching HLA type. Study findings and constraints: CMV-specific TCR beta clonotypes restricted by HLA-C dominated the ex vivo response.

Remarks on this clonotype: Its specificity is not known.

Using its own MiXCR run on the reads, TCRdb lists one record per CDR3 protein. Of 680,000 or so distinct CDR3 sequences in the sample, roughly 30% are singletons; the top ten hold 18%. This CDR3 is 12 amino acids long. In germline, CDR1 is SNHLY, CDR2 FYNNEI. Trimming cost V 5 bases and J 6 bases, with 10 bases left between them. Material: cultured PBMCs, obtained from culture after CMV antigen stimulation. The source is a human donor in good health (CMV status not recorded). Some clones in this sample may be carry-over from other donors' samples. The chain joins TRBV2 to TRBJ1-2; a weak D match, TRBD1 (5 bases). The CDR3 is CASSTGADGYTF. The CDR3 DNA follows: TGTGCCAGCAGTACCGGGGCGGATGGCTACACCTTC.